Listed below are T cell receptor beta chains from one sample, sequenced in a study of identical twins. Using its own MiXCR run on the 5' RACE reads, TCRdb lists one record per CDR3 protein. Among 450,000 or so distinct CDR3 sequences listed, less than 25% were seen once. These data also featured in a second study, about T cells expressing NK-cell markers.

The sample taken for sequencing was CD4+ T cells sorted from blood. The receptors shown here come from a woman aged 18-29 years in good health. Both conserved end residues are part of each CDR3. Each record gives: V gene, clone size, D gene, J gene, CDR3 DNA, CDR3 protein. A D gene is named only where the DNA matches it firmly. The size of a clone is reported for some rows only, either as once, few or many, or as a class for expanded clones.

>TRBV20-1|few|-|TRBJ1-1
TGCAGTGCTCTAGGGGTCTTGAGCATGAACACTGAAGCTTTCTTT
CSALGVLSMNTEAFF
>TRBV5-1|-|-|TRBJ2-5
TGCGCCAGCAGCGGCAGAAAAGAAGAGACCCAGTACTTC
CASSGRKEETQYF
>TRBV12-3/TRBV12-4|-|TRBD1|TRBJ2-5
TGTGCCAGCAGTAACCGGGACAGGACCAGTAAAGAGACCCAGTACTTC
CASSNRDRTSKETQYF
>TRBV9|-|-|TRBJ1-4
TGTGCCAGCAGCGTAAGTCCCGGGGGGACTAATGAAAAACTGTTTTTT
CASSVSPGGTNEKLFF
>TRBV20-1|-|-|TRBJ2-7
TGCAGTGCTAGAGATAGGGGCCTAACCTACGAGCAGTACTTC
CSARDRGLTYEQYF
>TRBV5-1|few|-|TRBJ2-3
TGCGCCAGCAGCTTGGTCGCCGGATCTAGCACAGATACGCAGTATTTT
CASSLVAGSSTDTQYF
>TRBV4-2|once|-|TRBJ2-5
TGTGCCAGCAGCCGCGTTAGCTTGGGGGTCTTGCAAGAGACCCAGTACTTC
CASSRVSLGVLQETQYF
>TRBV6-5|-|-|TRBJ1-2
TGTGCCAGCAGTTACTCTCAGGGGTATGGCTACACCTTC
CASSYSQGYGYTF
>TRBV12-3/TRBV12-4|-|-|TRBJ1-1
TGTGCCAGCAGTTTAATGCCGCCGAACACTGAAGCTTTCTTT
CASSLMPPNTEAFF
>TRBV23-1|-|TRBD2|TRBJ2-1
TGCGCCAGCAGTCTTCTCATCGGGGGGGCCAATGAGCAGTTCTTC
CASSLLIGGANEQFF
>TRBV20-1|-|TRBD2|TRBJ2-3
TGCAGTGCGAAAAAAGCGGGACTGGCAGATACGCAGTATTTT
CSAKKAGLADTQYF
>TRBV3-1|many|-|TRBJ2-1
TGTGCCAGCAGCCAATGGGGGGTAAGTGAGCAGTTCTTC
CASSQWGVSEQFF
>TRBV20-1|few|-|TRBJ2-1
TGCAGTGCGGACCTTTGGGGGGTACTCAATGAGCAGTTCTTC
CSADLWGVLNEQFF
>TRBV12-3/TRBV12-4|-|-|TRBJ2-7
TGTGCCAGCAGCAAGGTTACCTTAACCGAGCAGTACTTC
CASSKVTLTEQYF
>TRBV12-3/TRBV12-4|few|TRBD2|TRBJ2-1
TGTGCCAGCAGAGGAGCGGGGATGGGATATGAGCAGTTCTTC
CASRGAGMGYEQFF
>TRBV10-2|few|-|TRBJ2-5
TGCGCCAGCAGTTGGCGTCCGGGGGAGACCCAGTACTTC
CASSWRPGETQYF
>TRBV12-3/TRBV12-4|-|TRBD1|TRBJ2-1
TGTGCCAGCAGTTTAAGGGACAGGGGGCCCGATGAGCAGTTCTTC
CASSLRDRGPDEQFF
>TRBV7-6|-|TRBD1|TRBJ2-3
TGTGCCAGCAGCTCCTGGACAGGACTCACAGATACGCAGTATTTT
CASSSWTGLTDTQYF
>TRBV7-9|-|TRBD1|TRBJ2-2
TGTGCCAGCACCTCACAGGGGATCACCGGGGAGCTGTTTTTT
CASTSQGITGELFF
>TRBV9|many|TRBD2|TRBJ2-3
TGTGCCAGCAGCGCACTAGCGGGGGCAGATACGCAGTATTTT
CASSALAGADTQYF